The clone carrying this TCR beta chain has ten or more counts. Its antigen is still unknown. Germline assignment: CDR1 KGHSH and CDR2 LQKENI. This CDR3 is 12 amino acids long. Between the trimmed V and J ends, which lost 3 bases and 1 base, there was a span of 3 bases. This specimen comes from a study of T cells in Graves' hyperthyroidism and ophthalmopathy. TCR beta CDR3 regions were amplified from RNA transcripts. The HTBI set primed first-round TCR CDR3 RT-PCR. TCRdb independently ran MiXCR on the multiplex PCR reads; one entry per CDR3 protein. In the table there are around 600,000 distinct CDR3 sequences, more than 14% of which are singletons. Study-wide results and limits: Model-based prediction identified ophthalmopathy a median roughly six months prior to its onset.

Ophthalmopathy cases scored 3 or more on the Clinical Activity Score and 4 or more on NOSPECS grade, with duration below 3 months. Not enrolled were patients with uncontrolled infection, other autoimmune disease, pregnancy or lactation. Orbital computed tomography, thyroid ultrasound, serum thyroxine and TRAb, and clinical symptoms together informed the diagnoses. The sequence was collected from a woman in her forties or fifties with Graves' ophthalmopathy. Specimen: blood. V gene TRBV18 combines with J gene TRBJ2-5; D is unclear. The CDR3 bases are TGTGCCAGCTCACCCATCCAAGAGACCCAGTACTTC. It yields the protein CASSPIQETQYF.